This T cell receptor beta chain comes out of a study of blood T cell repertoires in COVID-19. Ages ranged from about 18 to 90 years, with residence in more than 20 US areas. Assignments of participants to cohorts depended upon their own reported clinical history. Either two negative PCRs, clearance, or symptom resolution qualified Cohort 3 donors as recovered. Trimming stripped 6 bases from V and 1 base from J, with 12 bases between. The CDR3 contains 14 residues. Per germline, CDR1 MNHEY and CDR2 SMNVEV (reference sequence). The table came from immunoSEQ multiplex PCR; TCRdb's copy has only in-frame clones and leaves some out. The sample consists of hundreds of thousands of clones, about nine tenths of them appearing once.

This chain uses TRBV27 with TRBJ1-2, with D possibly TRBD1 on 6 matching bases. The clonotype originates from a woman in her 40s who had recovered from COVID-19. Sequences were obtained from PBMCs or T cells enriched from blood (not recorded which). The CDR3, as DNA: TGTGCCAGCAGACGTCACAGGGATAACTATGGCTACACCTTC. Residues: CASRRHRDNYGYTF.